This entry lists 17 T cell receptor beta chains sequenced from one sample in a study of shared clonotypes between healthy human individuals. Only in-frame clones appear in the TCRdb table, and some are missing; sequencing was by immunoSEQ multiplex PCR. This sample yields more than 1,200,000 clones, of which approximately 98.5% are seen a single time; about 0.35% belongs to the top ten. Sequenced material: naive CD4+ T cells sorted from blood. Specified subset: CD45RA+ positively selected. The receptor source for this set is a man younger than 45 in good health.

The chain joins TRBV2 to TRBJ2-5; D is perhaps TRBD1 or TRBD2 (6 bases each). Per germline, CDR1 SNHLY and CDR2 FYNNEI. The V and J ends lost 3 bases and 7 bases respectively, with 15 bases between them. The CDR3 is 14 amino acids. The CDR3 DNA is TGTGCCAGCAGTGACGACAGGTCCGGGGGGACCCAGTACTTC. Protein: CASSDDRSGGTQYF.

The rearrangement uses TRBV27 and TRBJ1-2; tentatively, D is TRBD1 (6 bases). CDR3 length: 13 residues. The germline V gene encodes CDR1 MNHEY and CDR2 SMNVEV (reference sequence). Trimming shortened V by 5 bases and J by 3 bases, and 10 bases separated the two germline ends. CDR3 loop: CASSPTGHYGYTF. The CDR3 nucleotides read TGTGCCAGCAGTCCGACAGGACACTATGGCTACACCTTC.

The chain links TRBV5-8 to TRBJ2-1; no definite D call. Germline assignment: CDR1 SGHTS and CDR2 YDEGEE. CDR3 length equals 12 residues. Trimming took 4 bases from V and 6 from J, leaving 8 bases between them. Here the CDR3 reads CASSRQSNEQFF. CDR3 DNA: TGTGCCAGCAGCAGGCAGTCCAATGAGCAGTTCTTC.

This sequence joins TRBV11-3 and TRBJ2-3; 7 bases line up with TRBD2. Germline CDR1 reads SGHNT; CDR2 reads YENEEA. V shed 4 bases and J 3 bases; nucleotides not matched to a gene: 7. The CDR3 extends over 15 amino acids. The CDR3 nucleotides read TGTGCCAGCAGCTCTGGGGAGGGCGGGACAGATACGCAGTATTTT. Translating gives CASSSGEGGTDTQYF.

V and J are TRBV27 and TRBJ1-5; D is uncertain. The CDR3 runs to 14 residues. From germline, CDR1 is MNHEY and CDR2 SMNVEV (reference sequence). Trimming took off 3 bases at V and 0 bases at J, with 6 bases between the two ends. The chain's CDR3 is CASSFADSNQPQHF. The CDR3 DNA sequence: TGTGCCAGCAGTTTTGCAGATAGCAATCAGCCCCAGCATTTT.

The J gene is TRBJ2-7, the V gene TRBV11-2; 9 bases map to TRBD1. CDR1 and CDR2 from the germline V gene are SGHAT and FQNNGV. Germline trimming cut 5 bases from V and 6 bases from J; bases unmatched to any gene: 11. This CDR3 comprises 15 residues. The CDR3 region is CASSTLRGQGGEQYF. The DNA for the CDR3 is TGTGCCAGCAGCACTCTTAGGGGACAGGGAGGCGAGCAGTACTTC.

On this clone: The same CDR3 arises from other DNA sequences in this sample as well. The chain couples TRBV28 to TRBJ1-3; tentatively, D is TRBD1 (5 bases). Germline-derived CDR1 and CDR2 are MDHEN and SYDVKM. V was pared by 2 bases and J by 1 base, with 6 bases between. The CDR3 has 14 amino acids. CDR3 DNA: TGTGCCAGCAGTTTAGGGGGATCTGGAAACACCATATATTTT. Amino acids: CASSLGGSGNTIYF.

The V call is TRBV5-1, the J call TRBJ2-7; perhaps TRBD2 as D (5 bases). The CDR3 sequence is 19 residues long. Germline assignment: CDR1 SGHRS and CDR2 YFSETQ. Deletions cut 4 bases from V and 5 bases from J, with 31 bases between. This chain's CDR3 is CASSLGPFQLAANNHEQYF. The CDR3 DNA reads TGCGCCAGCAGCCTAGGCCCTTTTCAGCTAGCAGCGAACAACCACGAGCAGTACTTC.

The chain is built from TRBV6-6 and TRBJ2-5; D assignment may be TRBD1 or TRBD2 (5 bases each). CDR3 size: 16 residues. V lost 0 bases and J 5 bases, leaving 16 bases between the germline ends. Germline values: CDR1 MNHNY, CDR2 SVGAGI (reference sequence). The CDR3 region has the DNA TGTGCCAGCAGTTACTCGAGGGGTCTTCCTGAGGAGACCCAGTACTTC. The encoded protein is CASSYSRGLPEETQYF.

The J gene is TRBJ2-2, the V gene TRBV5-1, with 9 bases identical to TRBD2. The CDR3 is made up of 15 amino acids. Germline CDR1 is SGHRS and CDR2 is YFSETQ. V trimming: 9 bases; J trimming: 4 bases; junction bases outside the gene matches: 10. CDR3 residues: CATSMGLALTGELFF. The CDR3 bases are TGCGCCACCAGTATGGGACTAGCCCTCACCGGGGAGCTGTTTTTT.

CDR3: CASSHGGREWQTQYF. The CDR3 bases are TGTGCCAGCAGTCACGGGGGGCGGGAGTGGCAGACCCAGTACTTC. J is TRBJ2-5 and V is TRBV9, with TRBD2 as a possible D gene (7 bases). The CDR3 is 15 residues long. Looked up from germline, CDR1 is SGDLS and CDR2 is YYNGEE. V was trimmed by 5 bases and J by 6 bases, leaving 20 bases between them.

V is TRBV18 and J is TRBJ2-1; TRBD1 matches at 10 bases. The CDR3 consists of 15 residues. Losses at the gene ends were 3 bases for V and 6 bases for J; bases not matched to a gene: 5. CDR1 is KGHSH, CDR2 LQKENI, per germline. The CDR3 region has the DNA TGTGCCAGCTCACCTGACAGGGGGCCGGGCAATGAGCAGTTCTTC. Amino acids: CASSPDRGPGNEQFF.

The rearrangement links TRBV7-9 to TRBJ1-4; no definite D call. From germline, CDR1 is SEHNR and CDR2 FQNEAQ (reference sequence). V was cut by 5 bases and J by 4 bases, with 8 bases left in between. This CDR3 contains 13 residues. The CDR3 protein is CASSPGYNEKLFF. CDR3 DNA sequence: TGTGCCAGCAGCCCAGGTTATAATGAAAAACTGTTTTTT. Full variable domain (missing parts from reference TRBV7-9 and TRBJ1-4): DTGVSQNPRHKITKRGQNVTFRCDPISEHNRLYWYRQTLGQGPEFLTYFQNEAQLEKSRLLSDRFSAERPKGSFSTLEIQRTEQGDSAMYLCASSPGYNEKLFFGSGTQLSVL.

The chain has TRBV5-1 and TRBJ2-3, with no clear D. This CDR3 is built from 14 residues. In germline, CDR1 is SGHRS, CDR2 YFSETQ. V dropped 0 bases and J dropped 2 bases, with 7 bases sitting between them. The CDR3 reads CASSLDGLTDTQYF. The DNA for the CDR3 is TGCGCCAGCAGCTTGGACGGGCTCACAGATACGCAGTATTTT.

This chain links TRBV29-1 with TRBJ1-2; perhaps TRBD1 as D (5 bases). CDR3 length equals 15 residues. Trimming removed 1 base at V and 4 bases at J, with 16 bases between. Germline V gene sequence: CDR1 SQVTM, CDR2 ANQGSEA. This CDR3 reads CSVEARTGGTYGYTF. In DNA form, the CDR3 reads TGCAGCGTTGAAGCTCGTACAGGTGGAACCTATGGCTACACCTTC. The full variable domain, completed using reference TRBV29-1 and TRBJ1-2, is SAVISQKPSRDICQRGTSLTIQCQVDSQVTMMFWYRQQPGQSLTLIATANQGSEATYESGFVIDKFPISRPNLTFSTLTVSNMSPEDSSIYLCSVEARTGGTYGYTFGSGTRLTVV.

The CDR3 protein is CASSLGLRTLEISYEQYF. CDR3 nucleotides: TGTGCCAGCAGCTTGGGCCTTCGGACTCTAGAGATCTCCTACGAGCAGTACTTC. The V gene is TRBV7-8, the J gene TRBJ2-7, with a tentative D call TRBD2 (5 bases). Germline V gives CDR1 SGHVS, CDR2 FQNEAQ. There are 18 residues in the CDR3. V lost 3 bases and J lost 0, with 21 bases in between.

The V and J genes are TRBV7-9 and TRBJ2-7; either TRBD1 or TRBD2 may supply D (5 bases each). Germline lookup yields CDR1 SEHNR and CDR2 FQNEAQ (reference sequence). Trimming cost V 5 bases and J 2 bases, with 28 bases left between them. The CDR3 runs to 19 residues. The chain's CDR3 is CASSRRRWQNGTETYEQYF. CDR3 sequence (DNA): TGTGCCAGCAGCCGACGACGGTGGCAAAACGGGACGGAGACCTACGAGCAGTACTTC.